These T cell receptor beta chains were read from a single sample in a study of blood T cell repertoires in COVID-19. Sequencing used immunoSEQ multiplex PCR; TCRdb keeps in-frame clones, though not all of them. This table has some 200,000 clones, 86% appearing once. Specimen: PBMCs or T cells enriched from blood (not recorded which). These receptors were collected from a woman in her thirties or forties with acute COVID-19. CDR3s include the opening cysteine and the closing phenylalanine or tryptophan. D genes are given only for firm matches. Only part of the rows carry a size: once, few, many, or a class if the clone is expanded.

V,D,J,size,DNA,CDR3
TRBV11-2,.,TRBJ1-2,few,TGTGCCAGCAGCTTTGTACGGGGCTATGGCTACACCTTC,CASSFVRGYGYTF
TRBV3-1/TRBV3-2,TRBD1,TRBJ1-1,.,TGTGCCAGCAGCCAAGAGAATCTGCAGGGGGCGGTTACTGAAGCTTTCTTT,CASSQENLQGAVTEAFF
TRBV10-3,TRBD1,TRBJ1-2,.,TGTGCCATCAGAGGTTGGGACAGGGAGAACTATGGCTACACCTTC,CAIRGWDRENYGYTF
TRBV27,.,TRBJ1-5,.,TGTGCCAGCAGTTTTGGGGGGGGCTTCAATCAGCCCCAGCATTTT,CASSFGGGFNQPQHF
TRBV20-1,.,TRBJ1-2,.,TGCAGTCGCAGGGGTAACTATGGCTACACCTTC,CSRRGNYGYTF
TRBV4-1,TRBD1,TRBJ1-1,.,TGCGCCAGCAGCCAAGGGACAGGAGAAGCTTTCTTT,CASSQGTGEAFF
TRBV11-2,.,TRBJ1-2,.,TGTGCCAGCAGCTCCCGGGCAGGGGATGGCTACACCTTC,CASSSRAGDGYTF
TRBV4-1,.,TRBJ1-1,once,TGCGCCAGCCACAGTGAAATGAACACTGAAGCTTTCTTT,CASHSEMNTEAFF
TRBV9,.,TRBJ1-1,few,TGTGCCAGCAGCGCCGGACCGGGGGCTGAAGCTTTCTTT,CASSAGPGAEAFF
TRBV4-3,TRBD2,TRBJ2-1,.,TGCGCCAGCAGCCAAGACTGGCGGGGGGCCCAGGAGCAGTTCTTC,CASSQDWRGAQEQFF
TRBV18,TRBD1,TRBJ1-6,few,TGTGCCAGCTCAGGACAGGGAACTTATAATTCACCCCTCCACTTT,CASSGQGTYNSPLHF
TRBV6-5,TRBD1,TRBJ1-5,.,TGTGCCAGCAGCCCGGACAGGGGCTTAGAGCCCCAGCATTTT,CASSPDRGLEPQHF